The source of this T cell receptor beta chain is a study of blood T cell repertoires in COVID-19. Study summary: Donors in the United States, Italy and Spain gave samples during acute or convalescent COVID-19. Sample material is recorded as cDNA or gDNA derived from T cells, B-cell-depleted T cells, or PBMCs.

V was shortened by 8 bases and J by 0 bases, with 14 bases between the two germline ends. The CDR3 length is 15 residues. The V gene's germline CDR1 is LNHDA and CDR2 SQIVND (reference sequence). Per the original methods: Reference gene primer amplification gave nucleated cell count estimates. Libraries were prepared by immunoSEQ multiplex PCR; TCRdb keeps only in-frame clonotypes and omits some of them. The D gene and trimming were derived from the DNA, and the V and J assignments and clone size from that table. The table lists fewer than 350,000 clones, approximately 89% of them singletons. The J gene is TRBJ1-3, the V gene TRBV19, with TRBD1 as a possible D gene (6 bases). Sequencing was carried out using peripheral blood. The receptor was isolated from a woman aged 55-69 years with COVID-19, enrolled during active disease. The CDR3 DNA sequence: TGTGCCAGTTACGACAGGTACCTCTCTGGAAACACCATATATTTT. Translation gives CASYDRYLSGNTIYF.